Reported below is one T cell receptor beta chain. Authors' methods: Amplifying reference gene primers gave estimates of nucleated cell counts. The table came from immunoSEQ multiplex PCR; TCRdb's copy has only in-frame clones and leaves some out. The DNA was the basis for D and trimming; V, J and clone size are from that table. The sample comprises 200,000 to 300,000 clones, less than 90% of which are singletons, and less than 5% rests with the top ten. The CDR3 runs to 14 residues. The ends lost 4 bases at V and 4 bases at J; junction bases unmatched: 2. Per germline, CDR1 SGDLS and CDR2 YYNGEE. The sample comes from a study of blood T cell repertoires in COVID-19. About the study: Samples came from the United States, Italy and Spain, spanning acute and convalescent COVID-19. From T cells, B-cell-depleted T cells, or PBMCs came the material, which was cDNA or gDNA.

This sequence was found in a man in his fifties or sixties with acute or convalescent COVID-19. Sample: peripheral blood. This chain uses TRBV9 with TRBJ2-7; 13 bases align to TRBD2. CDR3 nucleotides: TGTGCCAGCAGCTCGGGACTAGCGGGATACGAGCAGTACTTC. Its protein product is CASSSGLAGYEQYF.